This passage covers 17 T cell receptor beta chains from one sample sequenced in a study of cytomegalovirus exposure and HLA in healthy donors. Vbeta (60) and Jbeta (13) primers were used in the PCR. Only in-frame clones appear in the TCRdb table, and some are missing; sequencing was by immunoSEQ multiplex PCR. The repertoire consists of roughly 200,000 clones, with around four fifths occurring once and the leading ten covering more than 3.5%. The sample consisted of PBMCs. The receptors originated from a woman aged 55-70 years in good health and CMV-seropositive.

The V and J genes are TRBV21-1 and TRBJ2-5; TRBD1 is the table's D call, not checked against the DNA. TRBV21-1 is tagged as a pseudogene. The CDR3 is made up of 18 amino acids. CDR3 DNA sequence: TGTGCCAGCAGCAACCCAGACACTCCCGTCCCGCCACCGGAGACCCAGTACTTC. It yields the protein CASSNPDTPVPPPETQYF.

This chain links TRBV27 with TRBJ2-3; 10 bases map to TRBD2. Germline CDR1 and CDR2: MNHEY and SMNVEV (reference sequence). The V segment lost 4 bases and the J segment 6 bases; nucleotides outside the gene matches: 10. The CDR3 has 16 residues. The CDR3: CASSSPAGGGSDTQYF. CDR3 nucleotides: TGTGCCAGCAGTTCCCCAGCGGGAGGGGGCTCCGATACGCAGTATTTT.

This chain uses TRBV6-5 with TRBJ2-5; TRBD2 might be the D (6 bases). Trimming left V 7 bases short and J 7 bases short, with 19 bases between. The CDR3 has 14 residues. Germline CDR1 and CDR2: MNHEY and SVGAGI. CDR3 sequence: CASTGLGTAATQYF. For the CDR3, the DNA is TGTGCCAGCACCGGACTGGGGACTGCCGCGACCCAGTACTTC.

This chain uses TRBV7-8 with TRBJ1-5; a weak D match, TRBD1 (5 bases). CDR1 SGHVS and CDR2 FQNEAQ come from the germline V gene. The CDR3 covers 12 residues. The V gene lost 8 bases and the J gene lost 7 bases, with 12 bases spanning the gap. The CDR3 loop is CASSSDSQPQHF. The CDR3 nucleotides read TGTGCCAGCTCCTCAGACAGCCAGCCCCAGCATTTT.

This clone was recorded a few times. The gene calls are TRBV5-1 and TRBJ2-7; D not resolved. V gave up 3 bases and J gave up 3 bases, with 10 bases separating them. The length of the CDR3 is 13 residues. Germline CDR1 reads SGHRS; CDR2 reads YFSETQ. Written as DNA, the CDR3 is TGCGCCAGCAGCTCCCTTAGTTTCTACGAGCAGTACTTC. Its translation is CASSSLSFYEQYF.

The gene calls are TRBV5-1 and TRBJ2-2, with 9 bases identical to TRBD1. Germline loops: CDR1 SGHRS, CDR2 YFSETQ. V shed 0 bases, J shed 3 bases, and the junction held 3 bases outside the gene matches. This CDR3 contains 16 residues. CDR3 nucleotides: TGCGCCAGCAGCTTGGTACAGGGGGCAGACACCGGGGAGCTGTTTTTT. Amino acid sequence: CASSLVQGADTGELFF.

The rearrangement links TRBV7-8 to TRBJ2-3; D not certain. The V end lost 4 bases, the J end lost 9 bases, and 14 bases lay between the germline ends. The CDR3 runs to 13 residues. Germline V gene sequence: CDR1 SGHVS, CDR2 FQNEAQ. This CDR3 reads CASSSMGLDTQYF. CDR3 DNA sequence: TGTGCCAGCAGCTCCATGGGTCTAGACACGCAGTATTTT.

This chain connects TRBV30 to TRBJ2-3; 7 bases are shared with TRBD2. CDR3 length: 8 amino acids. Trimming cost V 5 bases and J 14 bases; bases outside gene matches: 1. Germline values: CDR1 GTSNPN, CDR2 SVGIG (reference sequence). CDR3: CAWGGVYF. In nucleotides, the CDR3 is TGTGCCTGGGGGGGGGTGTATTTT.

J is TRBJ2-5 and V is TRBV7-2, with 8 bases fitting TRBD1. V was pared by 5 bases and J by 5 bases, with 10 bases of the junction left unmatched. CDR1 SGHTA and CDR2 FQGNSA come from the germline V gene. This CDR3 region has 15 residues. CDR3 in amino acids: CASSIPWTGRETQYF. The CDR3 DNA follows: TGTGCCAGCAGCATACCCTGGACAGGGAGGGAGACCCAGTACTTC. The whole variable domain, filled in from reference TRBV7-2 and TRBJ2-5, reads GAGVSQSPSNKVTEKGKDVELRCDPISGHTALYWYRQSLGQGLEFLIYFQGNSAPDKSGLPSDRFSAERTGGSVSTLTIQRTQQEDSAVYLCASSIPWTGRETQYFGPGTRLLVL.

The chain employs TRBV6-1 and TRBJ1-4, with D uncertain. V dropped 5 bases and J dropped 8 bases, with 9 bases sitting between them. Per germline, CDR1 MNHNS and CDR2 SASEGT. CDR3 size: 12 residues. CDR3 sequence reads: CASSPWEEKLFF. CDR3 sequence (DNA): TGTGCCAGCAGTCCGTGGGAGGAAAAACTGTTTTTT.

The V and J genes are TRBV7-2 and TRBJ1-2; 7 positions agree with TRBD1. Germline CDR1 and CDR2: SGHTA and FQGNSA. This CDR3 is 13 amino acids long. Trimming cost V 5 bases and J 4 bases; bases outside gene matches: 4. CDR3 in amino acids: CASSPGQTYGYTF. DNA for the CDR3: TGTGCCAGCAGCCCGGGACAGACCTATGGCTACACCTTC.

CDR3 DNA: TGTGCCAGCACCTCCTTTTGGCCAGCGAACTCTGGAAACACCATATATTTT. This encodes CASTSFWPANSGNTIYF. The V and J genes are TRBV13 and TRBJ1-3, with D hard to call. Trimming cost V 7 bases and J 0 bases, with 19 bases left between them. Germline V gene lookup returns CDR1 PRHDT and CDR2 FYEKMQ (reference sequence). The CDR3 loop spans 17 amino acids. The whole variable domain, filled in from reference TRBV13 and TRBJ1-3, reads AAGVIQSPRHLIKEKRETATLKCYPIPRHDTVYWYQQGPGQDPQFLISFYEKMQSDKGSIPDRFSAQQFSDYHSELNMSSLELGDSALYFCASTSFWPANSGNTIYFGEGSWLTVV.

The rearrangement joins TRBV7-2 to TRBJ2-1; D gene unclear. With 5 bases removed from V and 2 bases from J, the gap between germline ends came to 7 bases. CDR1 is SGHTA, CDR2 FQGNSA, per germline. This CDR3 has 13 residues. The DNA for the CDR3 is TGTGCCAGCAGCCCTTCTGCCTACAATGAGCAGTTCTTC. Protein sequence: CASSPSAYNEQFF.

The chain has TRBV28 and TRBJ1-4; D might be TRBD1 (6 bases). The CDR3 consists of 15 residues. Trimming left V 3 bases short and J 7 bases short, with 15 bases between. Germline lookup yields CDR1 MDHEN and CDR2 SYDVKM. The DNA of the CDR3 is TGTGCCAGCAGTTTCCCGACAGGTGGTCGTGAAAAACTGTTTTTT. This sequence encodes CASSFPTGGREKLFF.

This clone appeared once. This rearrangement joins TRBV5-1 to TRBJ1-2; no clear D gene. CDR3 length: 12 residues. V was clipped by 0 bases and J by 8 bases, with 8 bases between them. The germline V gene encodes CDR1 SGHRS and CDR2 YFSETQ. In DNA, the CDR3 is TGCGCCAGCAGCTTGGCCAACGAGGGCTACACCTTC. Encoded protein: CASSLANEGYTF.

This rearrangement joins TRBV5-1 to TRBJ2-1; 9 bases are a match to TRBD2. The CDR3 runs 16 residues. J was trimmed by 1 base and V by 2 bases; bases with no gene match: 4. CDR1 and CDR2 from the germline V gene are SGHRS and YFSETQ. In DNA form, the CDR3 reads TGCGCCAGCAGCTTTCCCCTAGCGGGGTCCTACAATGAGCAGTTCTTC. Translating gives CASSFPLAGSYNEQFF.

The CDR3 region is CASSPTLHPQGSSLGNEKLFF. As DNA, the CDR3 is TGTGCCAGCAGTCCCACCTTACATCCGCAGGGTAGTAGCCTAGGTAATGAAAAACTGTTTTTT. The rearrangement links TRBV28 to TRBJ1-4, with TRBD1 as a possible D gene (5 bases). The CDR3 extends over 21 amino acids. Trimming removed 5 bases from V and 4 bases from J, with 32 bases in between. Germline V gives CDR1 MDHEN, CDR2 SYDVKM.